The T cell receptor beta chain described here comes from a study of T cell repertoires in aging, cancer and after chemotherapy. Multiplex touch-down PCR with TRB-A/B primers amplified rearranged V-D-J TRB sequences. TCRdb passed the multiplex PCR reads through MiXCR, listing each CDR3 protein once. The top ten clones hold around 3% of a sample with 10,000 to 13,000 distinct CDR3 sequences, approximately 30% of them seen once. TCR beta rearrangements were amplified from peripheral blood genomic DNA. Trimming took 6 bases from V and 4 from J; bases not matched to a gene: 17. The CDR3 runs to 20 residues. Germline V gives CDR1 MNHEY, CDR2 SMNVEV (reference sequence). This clonotype was recorded a few times.

The specimen was blood. This chain connects TRBV27 to TRBJ2-1, with 14 bases that match TRBD2. This sequence was found in a human donor in good health. The chain's CDR3 is CASRIVGTSGSSGGYNEQFF. In DNA, the CDR3 is TGTGCCAGCAGGATCGTCGGGACTAGCGGGAGTAGCGGGGGTTACAATGAGCAGTTCTTC.